These 29 T cell receptor beta chains originate from one sample sequenced in a study of T cells in Graves' hyperthyroidism and ophthalmopathy. RNA transcripts provided the source from which TCR beta CDR3 regions were amplified. During a first-round RT-PCR of the TCR CDR3, the HTBI primer set was used. One entry per CDR3 protein, called by TCRdb with MiXCR from the multiplex PCR reads. Of a few hundred thousand distinct CDR3 sequences listed, about a sixth are singletons. The sample was blood. Every receptor here comes from a woman between 40 and 50 years old with Graves' ophthalmopathy.

The V and J genes are TRBV30 and TRBJ2-7; perhaps TRBD2 as D (6 bases). Germline V gene lookup returns CDR1 GTSNPN and CDR2 SVGIG (reference sequence). V shed 8 bases and J shed 3 bases, with 11 bases lying between them. The CDR3 runs to 11 residues. The CDR3 DNA sequence: TGTGCCGGGACTTTCTACTACGAGCAGTACTTC. It translates to CAGTFYYEQYF. The variable domain in full, completed from reference TRBV30 and TRBJ2-7, reads SQTIHQWPATLVQPVGSPLSLECTVEGTSNPNLYWYRQAAGRGLQLLFYSVGIGQISSEVPQNLSASRPQDRQFILSSKKLLLSDSGFYLCAGTFYYEQYFGPGTRLTVT.

Note on this clonotype: The junction and the germline gene differ at one end; a read error may be behind it. This chain joins TRBV7-2 and TRBJ2-3; 11 bases map to TRBD2. Germline V gene sequence: CDR1 SGHTA, CDR2 FQGNSA. The CDR3 runs 17 residues. CDR3 in DNA: TGTGCCATCAGCTCCCGGACTAGCGGGCGGCACACAGATACGCAGTATTTT. Residues: CAISSRTSGRHTDTQYF.

The table lists this clonotype with a few counts. A much larger clone differs from this one at a single base, so this may be a read error. This chain uses TRBV2 with TRBJ1-4; 9 bases fit TRBD1. The CDR3 contains 15 residues. Germline V lookup: CDR1 SNHLY, CDR2 FYNNEI. Here the CDR3 reads CAGSGQGWGNEKLFF. The CDR3 nucleotides read TGTGCCGGCAGTGGACAGGGGTGGGGTAATGAAAAACTGTTTTTT. The whole variable domain, remainder taken from reference TRBV2 and TRBJ1-4, is EPEVTQTPSHQVTQMGQEVILRCVPISNHLYFYWYRQILGQKVEFLVSFYNNEISEKSEIFDDQFSVERPDGSNFTLKIRSTKLEDSAMYFCAGSGQGWGNEKLFFGSGTQLSVL.

The chain joins TRBV6-1 to TRBJ1-5; D may be TRBD1 (5 bases). Germline V CDR1 and CDR2: MNHNS, SASEGT. This CDR3 has 15 residues. With 6 bases removed from V and 3 bases from J, the gap between germline ends came to 15 bases. The CDR3 protein is CASREGAGNNQPQHF. The CDR3 DNA reads TGTGCCAGCAGGGAGGGAGCAGGGAACAATCAGCCCCAGCATTTT.

In the case of this clonotype: Mismatch with germline at one junction end may stem from a read error. The chain links TRBV19 to TRBJ1-1, with D perhaps matching TRBD1 (6 bases). The CDR3 runs 14 residues. In germline, CDR1 is LNHDA, CDR2 SQIVND (reference sequence). The CDR3 protein is CASIGPGGNTETFF. CDR3 DNA sequence: TGTGCCAGTATCGGACCTGGGGGCAACACTGAAACTTTCTTT.

This chain connects TRBV4-1 to TRBJ2-7; D remains unclear. Germline-derived CDR1 and CDR2 are MGHRA and YSYEKL. This CDR3 has 15 residues. V was clipped by 3 bases and J by 0 bases, with 12 bases between them. CDR3 protein: CASSHLLRSSYEQYF. The DNA for the CDR3 is TGCGCCAGCAGCCACTTACTCCGGAGCTCCTACGAGCAGTACTTC.

The sample holds a few counts of this clonotype. Just one base apart from a much larger clone, this may be a read error. The V and J genes are TRBV18 and TRBJ1-5; possibly TRBD1 for D (5 bases). The CDR3 runs to 15 residues. Germline CDR1 is KGHSH and CDR2 is LQKENI. Trimming stripped 0 bases from V and 7 bases from J, with 13 bases between. The CDR3 here is CASSPPGVDKQPQHF. Here the CDR3 DNA reads TGTGCCAGCTCACCACCGGGGGTGGACAAACAGCCCCAGCATTTT. Based on the CDR3 plus reference TRBV18 and TRBJ1-5, the full variable domain is NAGVMQNPRHLVRRRGQEARLRCSPMKGHSHVYWYRQLPEEGLKFMVYLQKENIIDESGMPKERFSAEFPKEGPSILRIQQVVRGDSAAYFCASSPPGVDKQPQHFGDGTRLSIL.

The gene calls are TRBV9 and TRBJ1-1; maybe TRBD1 (6 bases). V was shortened by 0 bases and J by 0 bases, with 9 bases between the two germline ends. Looked up from germline, CDR1 is SGDLS and CDR2 is YYNGEE. CDR3 length: 15 amino acids. In nucleotides, the CDR3 is TGTGCCAGCAGCGTAGTAGGGGACATGAACACTGAAGCTTTCTTT. It translates to CASSVVGDMNTEAFF.

This clonotype was seen a few times. Here the CDR3 reads CSVLGSKETQYF. The CDR3 DNA reads TGCAGCGTTTTGGGCAGTAAAGAGACCCAGTACTTC. This sequence joins TRBV29-1 and TRBJ2-5; no clear D. The CDR3 contains 12 residues. Germline V gives CDR1 SQVTM, CDR2 ANQGSEA. The germline V and J ends were trimmed by 5 bases and 3 bases, with 10 bases remaining between them.

The V gene is TRBV27, the J gene TRBJ2-1; 10 bases fit TRBD2. Germline lookup yields CDR1 MNHEY and CDR2 SMNVEV (reference sequence). CDR3 size: 21 residues. V trimming: 5 bases; J trimming: 0 bases; junction bases outside the gene matches: 19. CDR3 in DNA: TGTGCCAGCAGTGATTCCTGGGGGAGCGGGAGGGGACGGAGCTCCTACAATGAGCAGTTCTTC. Translation: CASSDSWGSGRGRSSYNEQFF.

This clonotype showed up many times. The chain carries TRBV2 and TRBJ2-7; no clear D. Deletions cut 8 bases from V and 2 bases from J, with 10 bases between. The CDR3 consists of 12 residues. Per the germline V gene, CDR1 is SNHLY and CDR2 is FYNNEI. CDR3 nucleotides: TGTGCCAGCGGGGAAGGGACCTACGAGCAGTACTTC. Translation gives CASGEGTYEQYF.

V is TRBV18 and J is TRBJ2-1, with TRBD1 matching 7 bases. The CDR3 is 12 residues long. With 3 bases clipped from V and 10 bases from J, the junction kept 3 bases outside the gene matches. CDR1 KGHSH and CDR2 LQKENI come from the germline V gene. CDR3 in DNA: TGTGCCAGCTCACCCGGACAGGTCGAGCAGTTCTTC. This gives the protein CASSPGQVEQFF.

This clonotype was counted many times. The gene calls are TRBV20-1 and TRBJ2-5; 8 bases fit TRBD2. Per the germline V gene, CDR1 is DFQATT and CDR2 is SNEGSKA (reference sequence). After removal of 6 bases from V and 5 bases from J, the junction contained 5 bases not matched to a gene. The CDR3 has 12 amino acids. The chain's CDR3 is CSAERGTETQYF. As DNA, the CDR3 is TGCAGTGCGGAGCGGGGGACGGAGACCCAGTACTTC.

This sequence joins TRBV20-1 and TRBJ2-7; D ambiguous. CDR3 size: 11 residues. With 0 bases removed from V and 7 bases from J, the gap between germline ends came to 7 bases. In germline, CDR1 is DFQATT, CDR2 SNEGSKA (reference sequence). The CDR3 sequence: CSAREKREQYF. DNA of the CDR3: TGCAGTGCTAGAGAAAAAAGGGAGCAGTACTTC.

Comments on this clonotype: A junction boundary mismatches the germline segment, possibly from a read error. The chain joins TRBV30 to TRBJ1-3; 7 positions agree with TRBD1. Germline CDR1 reads GTSNPN; CDR2 reads SVGIG (reference sequence). This CDR3 comprises 17 residues. The CDR3 nucleotides read TGTGCCTGGAGCCCCTCCTTTTCCGGGACAGTAATACGCCTCTCGGATTTT. Protein sequence: CAWSPSFSGTVIRLSDF.

This clonotype came up a few times. This chain links TRBV6-1 with TRBJ2-2, with TRBD1 identical over 8 bases. The CDR3 sequence is 13 residues long. Germline V CDR1 and CDR2: MNHNS, SASEGT. V gave up 10 bases and J gave up 6 bases; unmatched junction bases: 7. The CDR3 spells CAIRDRKSGELFF. The CDR3 region has the DNA TGTGCCATAAGGGACAGGAAGTCCGGGGAGCTGTTTTTT.

There are many counts of this clonotype. V gene TRBV5-1 combines with J gene TRBJ2-3; maybe TRBD1 (5 bases). The CDR3 extends over 14 amino acids. Germline CDR1 reads SGHRS; CDR2 reads YFSETQ. V lost 4 bases and J lost 2, with 11 bases in between. This CDR3 reads CASSPGHYTDTQYF. The CDR3, as DNA: TGCGCCAGCAGCCCCGGACACTACACAGATACGCAGTATTTT.

To note about this clonotype: Possible read error: a much larger clone is one base away. The rearrangement uses TRBV6-1 and TRBJ2-2, with 8 bases lining up with TRBD1. J lost 3 bases, V lost 5 bases, and 2 bases had no gene match. The germline gives CDR1 MNHNS, CDR2 SASEGT. This CDR3 has 14 residues. CDR3 amino acids: CASSRTGHTGELFF. CDR3 nucleotides: TGTGCCAGCAGTCGGACAGGGCACACCGGGGAGCTGTTTTTT.

This clonotype was observed many times. The V and J genes are TRBV20-1 and TRBJ2-5; 9 bases are shared with TRBD2. The CDR3 sequence is 15 residues long. V lost 3 bases and J lost 5; bases outside the gene matches: 10. Germline lookup yields CDR1 DFQATT and CDR2 SNEGSKA (reference sequence). Here the CDR3 DNA reads TGCAGTGCTAGGGCTCTAGCGGGGTTTGGGGAGACCCAGTACTTC. Encoded protein: CSARALAGFGETQYF.

This clonotype was counted at least ten times. The chain recombines TRBV28 with TRBJ1-6, with 7 bases lining up with TRBD1. Germline-derived CDR1 and CDR2 are MDHEN and SYDVKM. Trimming cost V 3 bases and J 7 bases; bases outside gene matches: 3. The CDR3 is made up of 14 amino acids. CDR3 sequence reads: CASSFSGQNSPLHF. CDR3 sequence (DNA): TGTGCCAGCAGTTTTTCGGGACAGAATTCACCCCTCCACTTT.

This sequence joins TRBV6-1 and TRBJ2-5, with TRBD2 identical over 11 bases. This CDR3 has 15 residues. Germline CDR1 and CDR2: MNHNS and SASEGT. Losses at the gene ends were 6 bases for V and 1 base for J; bases not matched to a gene: 4. CDR3 sequence: CASRGLAEIQETQYF. CDR3 sequence (DNA): TGTGCCAGCAGGGGACTAGCGGAGATCCAAGAGACCCAGTACTTC.

This clonotype appeared many times. The chain employs TRBV28 and TRBJ1-5; no reliable D call. V was pared by 2 bases and J by 5 bases, with 7 bases between. Germline V gives CDR1 MDHEN, CDR2 SYDVKM. The CDR3 spans 13 residues. CDR3 in amino acids: CASSLDGHQPQHF. The CDR3 nucleotides read TGTGCCAGCAGTTTAGACGGACATCAGCCCCAGCATTTT.

This clonotype was recorded many times. V is TRBV28 and J is TRBJ1-4; 10 bases align to TRBD1. Looked up from germline, CDR1 is MDHEN and CDR2 is SYDVKM. This CDR3 region has 15 residues. Losses at the gene ends were 2 bases for V and 8 bases for J; bases not matched to a gene: 5. Written as DNA, the CDR3 is TGTGCCAGCAGTTTAAGACAGGGGGCGAGGGAAAAACTGTTTTTT. It codes for CASSLRQGAREKLFF.

There are a few counts of this clonotype. Being one base from a much bigger clone, this may be a read error. V usage is TRBV10-2 and J usage is TRBJ2-7; possible D gene TRBD2, 6 bases. The germline gives CDR1 WSHSY, CDR2 SAAADI. This CDR3 has 14 residues. Here the CDR3 reads CAGSRDSRAYEQYF. In nucleotides, the CDR3 is TGCGCCGGCAGCCGGGACTCCCGGGCCTACGAGCAGTACTTC.

There are a few counts of this clonotype. The rearrangement links TRBV4-1 to TRBJ2-7, with D possibly being TRBD1 (6 bases). The CDR3 is 15 residues long. V was pared by 4 bases and J by 7 bases, with 20 bases between. From germline, CDR1 is MGHRA and CDR2 YSYEKL. This CDR3 reads CASSPAPGAEWEQYF. The CDR3 DNA reads TGCGCCAGCAGCCCGGCCCCAGGGGCTGAGTGGGAGCAGTACTTC.

V and J are TRBV7-9 and TRBJ1-1; D possibly corresponds to TRBD1 (5 bases). Germline V CDR1 and CDR2: SEHNR, FQNEAQ (reference sequence). V gave up 5 bases and J gave up 7 bases, with 14 bases separating them. The CDR3 spans 13 residues. The CDR3: CASSPRSGHEAFF. In DNA form, the CDR3 reads TGTGCCAGCAGCCCCCGATCAGGGCATGAAGCTTTCTTT.

The chain joins TRBV20-1 to TRBJ1-2; 9 bases align to TRBD1. CDR3 length equals 12 residues. Germline CDR1 and CDR2: DFQATT and SNEGSKA (reference sequence). Trimming at V came to 6 bases and at J to 6 bases, leaving 5 bases not matched to a gene. The DNA of the CDR3 is TGCAGTGCACCGGACAGGGGACATGGCTACACCTTC. Protein: CSAPDRGHGYTF.

This sequence joins TRBV5-1 and TRBJ2-1; D may be TRBD2 (6 bases). Germline V gene data show CDR1 as SGHRS and CDR2 as YFSETQ. The V gene lost 1 base and the J gene lost 7 bases, with 12 bases spanning the gap. CDR3 size: 14 residues. The CDR3 DNA reads TGCGCCAGCAGCTTGTCGCGGGGCTGGAATGAGCAGTTCTTC. As protein: CASSLSRGWNEQFF.

The chain uses TRBV2 and TRBJ1-1, with 7 nucleotides matching TRBD1. This CDR3 spans 14 amino acids. Germline V gene lookup returns CDR1 SNHLY and CDR2 FYNNEI. Trimming took 5 bases from V and 0 from J; bases not matched to a gene: 3. The CDR3 nucleotides are TGTGCCAGCAGTTCGACAGGGTTGAACACTGAAGCTTTCTTT. Its translation: CASSSTGLNTEAFF.